The present T cell receptor (beta chain) was sequenced within a study of T-cell memory formation after mild COVID-19. Background on the study: Largely, TCR clusters stayed within a single donor.

Germline-derived CDR1 and CDR2 are SGHRS and YFSETQ. Trimming left V 1 base short and J 2 bases short, with 12 bases between. This CDR3 has 15 residues. TCRdb fed the 5' RACE reads into MiXCR, producing one record per CDR3 protein. The sample lists about 110,000 distinct CDR3 sequences; about 15% were seen once. This clonotype was observed a handful of times. This TCR derives from an adult woman who had mild COVID-19 (a few samples of this study predate the infection). Cell type and time point are not known. The V and J genes are TRBV5-1 and TRBJ1-1, with D possibly matching TRBD1 (5 bases). The specimen sequenced was PBMCs or a T cell subset sorted from them (not recorded which). The CDR3 loop reads CASSLYLDSNTEAFF. The CDR3 bases are TGCGCCAGCAGCTTGTACTTAGACAGCAACACTGAAGCTTTCTTT.